What follows is one TCR beta chain and its context. No antigen is known for it. The data are from a study of a mutant IDH1 vaccine in newly diagnosed glioma. Study context: Patients previously underwent radiotherapy, temozolomide, or both, and most underwent both.

Notes on the study in general: Pseudoprogression looked unconnected to shifts in top peripheral T cell clonotypes.

Indicated time point: baseline, week 1 (first vaccination visit). As for treatment: pre-vaccination baseline after standard-of-care therapy. Repertoires were generated with immunoSEQ multiplex PCR, while TCRdb's copy carries only in-frame clones and drops some. The sample has some 61,000 clones; 80% to 90% are singletons. This TCR was recovered from a man younger than 40 with glioma. The source was PBMCs, collected from a glioma patient treated with radiotherapy, temozolomide or both.

The CDR3 sequence: CASSFTGGSYQETQYF. CDR3 sequence (DNA): TGTGCCAGTAGTTTCACGGGGGGGTCGTACCAAGAGACCCAGTACTTC. The chain carries TRBV19 and TRBJ2-5; 8 positions match TRBD2. V lost 5 bases to trimming and J lost 0 bases; unmatched junction nucleotides: 8. The CDR3 totals 16 residues. The germline V gene encodes CDR1 LNHDA and CDR2 SQIVND (reference sequence). The full variable domain, its missing parts supplied by reference TRBV19 and TRBJ2-5, is DGGITQSPKYLFRKEGQNVTLSCEQNLNHDAMYWYRQDPGQGLRLIYYSQIVNDFQKGDIAEGYSVSREKKESFPLTVTSAQKNPTAFYLCASSFTGGSYQETQYFGPGTRLLVL.